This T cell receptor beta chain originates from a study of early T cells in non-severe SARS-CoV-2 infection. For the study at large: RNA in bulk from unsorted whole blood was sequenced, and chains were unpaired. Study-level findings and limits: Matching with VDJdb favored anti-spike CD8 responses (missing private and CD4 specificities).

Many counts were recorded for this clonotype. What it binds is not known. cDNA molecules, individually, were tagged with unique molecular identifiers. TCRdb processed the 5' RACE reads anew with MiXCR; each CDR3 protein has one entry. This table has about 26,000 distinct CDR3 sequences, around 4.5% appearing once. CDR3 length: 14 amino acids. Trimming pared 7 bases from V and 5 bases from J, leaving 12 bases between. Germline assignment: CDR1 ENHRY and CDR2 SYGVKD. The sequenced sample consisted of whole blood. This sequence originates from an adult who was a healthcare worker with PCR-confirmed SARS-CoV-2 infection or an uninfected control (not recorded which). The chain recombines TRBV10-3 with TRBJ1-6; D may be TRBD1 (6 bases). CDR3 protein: CAIKDRKDNSPLHF. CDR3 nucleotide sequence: TGTGCCATCAAGGACAGAAAGGATAATTCACCCCTCCACTTT.